These T cell receptor beta chains were read from a single sample in a study of CD8 T cells in Susac syndrome. One entry per CDR3 protein, called by TCRdb with MiXCR from the immunoSEQ multiplex PCR reads. The sample records some 96,000 distinct CDR3 sequences, roughly 96% being singletons. The sample was CD8+ T cells from PBMCs. These receptors all stem from a human donor with Susac syndrome. The CDR3 runs from the conserved cysteine through the conserved F or W. Fields, in order: J gene, V gene, clone size, D gene, CDR3 protein, CDR3 DNA. D genes are given only for firm matches. Clone size is not always given. Where it is, it says once, few, many or a class for expanded clones.

j_gene: TRBJ2-7
v_gene: TRBV12-3/TRBV12-4
abundance: NA
d_gene: NA
CDR3aa: CASSQTPGSGHF
CDR3nt: TGTGCCAGCAGTCAAACTCCGGGATCAGGGCACTTC

j_gene: TRBJ2-1
v_gene: TRBV29-1
abundance: once
d_gene: NA
CDR3aa: CSVRVNEQFF
CDR3nt: TGCAGCGTTCGAGTAAATGAGCAGTTCTTC

j_gene: TRBJ1-4
v_gene: TRBV4-1
abundance: NA
d_gene: NA
CDR3aa: CASSQEEEKLFF
CDR3nt: TGCGCCAGCAGCCAAGAGGAGGAAAAACTGTTTTTT

j_gene: TRBJ1-1
v_gene: TRBV11-2
abundance: once
d_gene: NA
CDR3aa: CASSLAPPRVFAEAFF
CDR3nt: TGTGCCAGCAGCTTAGCCCCCCCCAGGGTCTTCGCTGAAGCTTTCTTT

j_gene: TRBJ2-5
v_gene: TRBV14
abundance: NA
d_gene: NA
CDR3aa: CASSRIIRQETQYF
CDR3nt: TGTGCCAGCAGCCGTATTATTAGGCAAGAGACCCAGTACTTC

j_gene: TRBJ2-5
v_gene: TRBV29-1
abundance: NA
d_gene: TRBD2
CDR3aa: CSVEENKAGEETQYF
CDR3nt: TGCAGCGTTGAAGAAAACAAAGCGGGGGAGGAGACCCAGTACTTC

j_gene: TRBJ1-1
v_gene: TRBV20-1
abundance: NA
d_gene: NA
CDR3aa: CSATRSSRNTEAFF
CDR3nt: TGCAGTGCTACGAGGTCCAGCCGGAACACTGAAGCTTTCTTT

j_gene: TRBJ2-1
v_gene: TRBV2
abundance: NA
d_gene: NA
CDR3aa: CASSPLGSSYNEQFF
CDR3nt: TGTGCCAGCAGCCCTCTTGGGAGCTCCTACAATGAGCAGTTCTTC

j_gene: TRBJ1-6
v_gene: TRBV18
abundance: NA
d_gene: NA
CDR3aa: CASSPEDSYNSPLHF
CDR3nt: TGTGCCAGCTCACCGGAGGACAGTTATAATTCACCCCTCCACTTT

j_gene: TRBJ2-5
v_gene: TRBV7-9
abundance: NA
d_gene: TRBD1
CDR3aa: CASSLKDREGQYF
CDR3nt: TGTGCCAGCAGCTTAAAGGACAGGGAAGGCCAGTACTTC

j_gene: TRBJ2-1
v_gene: TRBV2
abundance: NA
d_gene: TRBD1
CDR3aa: CASRDTGVFNNEQFF
CDR3nt: TGTGCCAGCAGAGATACAGGGGTTTTTAACAATGAGCAGTTCTTC

j_gene: TRBJ2-7
v_gene: TRBV29-1
abundance: NA
d_gene: NA
CDR3aa: CSVESRDKQGYEQYF
CDR3nt: TGCAGCGTTGAATCCCGGGACAAGCAGGGTTACGAGCAGTACTTC

j_gene: TRBJ2-7
v_gene: TRBV3-1
abundance: NA
d_gene: TRBD1
CDR3aa: CASSKDRAHEQYF
CDR3nt: TGTGCCAGCAGCAAAGACAGGGCCCACGAGCAGTACTTC

j_gene: TRBJ2-2
v_gene: TRBV29-1
abundance: NA
d_gene: TRBD2
CDR3aa: CSVAGLAGTGELFF
CDR3nt: TGCAGCGTTGCCGGACTAGCGGGAACCGGGGAGCTGTTTTTT

j_gene: TRBJ2-1
v_gene: TRBV5-1
abundance: NA
d_gene: TRBD2
CDR3aa: CASSIDGLANEQFF
CDR3nt: TGCGCCAGCAGCATTGATGGACTAGCCAATGAGCAGTTCTTC

j_gene: TRBJ2-5
v_gene: TRBV27
abundance: NA
d_gene: NA
CDR3aa: CASSLRLGETQYF
CDR3nt: TGTGCCAGCAGTTTGAGGTTGGGGGAGACCCAGTACTTC

j_gene: TRBJ2-6
v_gene: TRBV6-2/TRBV6-3
abundance: once
d_gene: NA
CDR3aa: CASSYESSGANVLTF
CDR3nt: TGTGCCAGCAGTTACGAGAGCTCTGGGGCCAACGTCCTGACTTTC

j_gene: TRBJ2-7
v_gene: TRBV12-3/TRBV12-4
abundance: NA
d_gene: NA
CDR3aa: CASSLSGSPYEQYF
CDR3nt: TGTGCCAGCAGTTTAAGCGGCAGTCCCTACGAGCAGTACTTC

j_gene: TRBJ1-1
v_gene: TRBV25-1
abundance: NA
d_gene: NA
CDR3aa: CASSEFLAEQNTEAFF
CDR3nt: TGTGCCAGCAGTGAATTCTTGGCAGAGCAGAACACTGAAGCTTTCTTT

j_gene: TRBJ1-5
v_gene: TRBV18
abundance: NA
d_gene: TRBD1
CDR3aa: CASSPTGNRDQPQHF
CDR3nt: TGTGCCAGCTCACCGACAGGGAATCGAGATCAGCCCCAGCATTTT

j_gene: TRBJ1-2
v_gene: TRBV20-1
abundance: NA
d_gene: TRBD1
CDR3aa: CSASTGSVGQGGPYGYTF
CDR3nt: TGCAGTGCTAGTACGGGAAGCGTAGGACAGGGTGGGCCCTATGGCTACACCTTC

j_gene: TRBJ2-6
v_gene: TRBV20-1
abundance: NA
d_gene: NA
CDR3aa: CSATDSAPSGANVLTF
CDR3nt: TGCAGTGCCACGGACAGCGCCCCTTCTGGGGCCAACGTCCTGACTTTC

j_gene: TRBJ2-6
v_gene: TRBV5-1
abundance: NA
d_gene: NA
CDR3aa: CASRSSGNHPNVLTF
CDR3nt: TGCGCCAGCAGGTCGTCGGGGAATCATCCCAACGTCCTGACTTTC

j_gene: TRBJ1-5
v_gene: TRBV27
abundance: NA
d_gene: NA
CDR3aa: CASSLSPQGNQPQHF
CDR3nt: TGTGCCAGCAGTTTATCGCCCCAGGGTAACCAGCCCCAGCATTTT

j_gene: TRBJ1-2
v_gene: TRBV3-1
abundance: NA
d_gene: NA
CDR3aa: CASSQLGQMAWGYTF
CDR3nt: TGTGCCAGCAGCCAACTAGGACAGATGGCTTGGGGCTACACCTTC

j_gene: TRBJ2-5
v_gene: TRBV29-1
abundance: NA
d_gene: NA
CDR3aa: CIVGGAWETQYF
CDR3nt: TGCATTGTGGGAGGTGCTTGGGAGACCCAGTACTTC

j_gene: TRBJ2-4
v_gene: TRBV25-1
abundance: NA
d_gene: NA
CDR3aa: CASSEWAGSGNIQYF
CDR3nt: TGTGCCAGCAGTGAATGGGCGGGGAGTGGAAACATTCAGTACTTC

j_gene: TRBJ2-5
v_gene: TRBV20-1
abundance: NA
d_gene: NA
CDR3aa: CSARGWGTQQETQYF
CDR3nt: TGCAGTGCTAGGGGGTGGGGGACTCAACAAGAGACCCAGTACTTC

j_gene: TRBJ2-4
v_gene: TRBV6-2/TRBV6-3
abundance: once
d_gene: TRBD1
CDR3aa: CASSNLQGAKNIQYF
CDR3nt: TGTGCCAGCAGTAACCTACAGGGGGCCAAAAACATTCAGTACTTC

j_gene: TRBJ1-1
v_gene: TRBV3-1
abundance: NA
d_gene: NA
CDR3aa: CASSQVLDNTEAFF
CDR3nt: TGTGCCAGCAGCCAAGTTCTAGATAACACTGAAGCTTTCTTT

j_gene: TRBJ1-1
v_gene: TRBV5-4
abundance: NA
d_gene: NA
CDR3aa: CASSLRAEGTEAFF
CDR3nt: TGTGCCAGCAGCTTGCGGGCTGAGGGGACTGAAGCTTTCTTT

j_gene: TRBJ1-1
v_gene: TRBV29-1
abundance: NA
d_gene: NA
CDR3aa: CSVGGGIMNTEAFF
CDR3nt: TGCAGCGTTGGGGGGGGTATAATGAACACTGAAGCTTTCTTT

j_gene: TRBJ2-5
v_gene: TRBV5-1
abundance: NA
d_gene: NA
CDR3aa: CASSLMGRGQETQYF
CDR3nt: TGCGCCAGCAGCTTAATGGGTAGGGGACAAGAGACCCAGTACTTC

j_gene: TRBJ2-1
v_gene: TRBV5-1
abundance: NA
d_gene: TRBD2
CDR3aa: CASSYSGGAYNEQFF
CDR3nt: TGCGCCAGCAGCTATAGCGGGGGGGCCTACAATGAGCAGTTCTTC

j_gene: TRBJ2-1
v_gene: TRBV4-1
abundance: NA
d_gene: NA
CDR3aa: CASSQVVSLKGNNEQFF
CDR3nt: TGCGCCAGCAGCCAAGTAGTAAGCCTCAAAGGGAACAATGAGCAGTTCTTC

j_gene: TRBJ2-2
v_gene: TRBV7-3
abundance: few
d_gene: NA
CDR3aa: CASSLSTGELFF
CDR3nt: TGTGCCAGCAGCTTGTCGACCGGGGAGCTGTTTTTT

j_gene: TRBJ1-5
v_gene: TRBV4-2
abundance: NA
d_gene: TRBD1
CDR3aa: CASSQDTGGSNQPQHF
CDR3nt: TGTGCCAGCAGCCAAGATACAGGGGGTAGCAATCAGCCCCAGCATTTT

j_gene: TRBJ2-5
v_gene: TRBV3-1
abundance: NA
d_gene: NA
CDR3aa: CASSQERQETQYF
CDR3nt: TGTGCCAGCAGCCAAGAGAGACAAGAGACCCAGTACTTC

j_gene: TRBJ2-1
v_gene: TRBV29-1
abundance: NA
d_gene: NA
CDR3aa: CSTLDPSSYNEQFF
CDR3nt: TGCAGCACCCTCGACCCTAGCTCCTACAATGAGCAGTTCTTC

j_gene: TRBJ2-5
v_gene: TRBV4-1
abundance: NA
d_gene: NA
CDR3aa: CASSQDLPRGRETQYF
CDR3nt: TGCGCCAGCAGCCAAGATCTACCCAGGGGCCGGGAGACCCAGTACTTC

j_gene: TRBJ2-6
v_gene: TRBV20-1
abundance: NA
d_gene: NA
CDR3aa: CSAWGGAGANVLTF
CDR3nt: TGCAGTGCTTGGGGCGGGGCTGGGGCCAACGTCCTGACTTTC

j_gene: TRBJ2-5
v_gene: TRBV6-1
abundance: NA
d_gene: NA
CDR3aa: CASSLLETQYF
CDR3nt: TGTGCCAGCAGTCTATTAGAGACCCAGTACTTC

j_gene: TRBJ1-1
v_gene: TRBV12-3/TRBV12-4
abundance: NA
d_gene: NA
CDR3aa: CASSLEGRDTEAFF
CDR3nt: TGTGCCAGCAGTTTGGAGGGGCGGGACACTGAAGCTTTCTTT

j_gene: TRBJ2-5
v_gene: TRBV9
abundance: NA
d_gene: NA
CDR3aa: CASSVAQGSVGTQYF
CDR3nt: TGTGCCAGCAGCGTAGCTCAGGGCTCCGTCGGGACCCAGTACTTC

j_gene: TRBJ2-7
v_gene: TRBV7-6
abundance: once
d_gene: NA
CDR3aa: CASSSLQGSDTYEQYF
CDR3nt: TGTGCCAGCAGCTCTCTACAGGGATCGGACACCTACGAGCAGTACTTC

j_gene: TRBJ2-5
v_gene: TRBV20-1
abundance: NA
d_gene: TRBD1
CDR3aa: CSARASTGAETQYF
CDR3nt: TGCAGTGCTAGAGCCTCGACAGGGGCAGAGACCCAGTACTTC

j_gene: TRBJ2-6
v_gene: TRBV7-6
abundance: NA
d_gene: NA
CDR3aa: CASSLDARDSGANVLTF
CDR3nt: TGTGCCAGCAGCTTAGATGCCAGAGACTCTGGGGCCAACGTCCTGACTTTC

j_gene: TRBJ1-3
v_gene: TRBV19
abundance: NA
d_gene: NA
CDR3aa: CASSLAPTHSGNTIYF
CDR3nt: TGTGCCAGTAGTTTGGCCCCAACGCACTCTGGAAACACCATATATTTT

j_gene: TRBJ2-1
v_gene: TRBV29-1
abundance: NA
d_gene: NA
CDR3aa: CSGLDNEQFF
CDR3nt: TGCAGTGGACTTGACAATGAGCAGTTCTTC

j_gene: TRBJ1-6
v_gene: TRBV5-1
abundance: NA
d_gene: NA
CDR3aa: CASSPEGQRGRSPLHF
CDR3nt: TGCGCCAGCAGCCCAGAAGGACAGCGGGGAAGGTCACCCCTCCACTTT

j_gene: TRBJ1-3
v_gene: TRBV20-1
abundance: NA
d_gene: NA
CDR3aa: CSARGGPANSGNTIYF
CDR3nt: TGCAGTGCTAGAGGGGGCCCCGCTAACTCTGGAAACACCATATATTTT

j_gene: TRBJ2-7
v_gene: TRBV20-1
abundance: NA
d_gene: TRBD1
CDR3aa: CSAPGQGVSEQYF
CDR3nt: TGCAGTGCACCGGGACAGGGAGTAAGCGAGCAGTACTTC